This is a list of T cell receptor beta chains from one sample in a study of T cells after posttransplantation cyclophosphamide. TCRdb keeps only in-frame clones here, not all; method: immunoSEQ multiplex PCR. The sample consists of tens of thousands of clones, roughly 92% of them appearing once. The source material was PBMCs. The receptors were sampled from a woman aged 50 to 65 in good health and a related stem cell transplant donor. The CDR3 runs from the conserved cysteine through the conserved F or W. A D gene is named only where the DNA matches it firmly.

j_call v_call d_call cdr3_aa cdr3_nt
TRBJ2-7 TRBV18 - CASSPQSSYEQYF TGTGCCAGCTCACCACAGAGCTCCTACGAGCAGTACTTC
TRBJ2-5 TRBV5-6 TRBD2 CASSLTSGRGETQYF TGTGCCAGCAGCTTGACTAGCGGGAGAGGAGAGACCCAGTACTTC
TRBJ1-1 TRBV9 TRBD1 CASSLGTGGGEAFF TGTGCCAGCAGCCTAGGGACAGGGGGTGGTGAAGCTTTCTTT
TRBJ2-2 TRBV19 TRBD1 CASSPSTGALTGELFF TGTGCCAGTAGTCCCTCGACAGGGGCCCTCACCGGGGAGCTGTTTTTT
TRBJ1-1 TRBV11-3 - CASSLIDSDRAFF TGTGCCAGCAGCTTAATAGACTCGGATCGGGCTTTCTTT
TRBJ2-5 TRBV7-2 - CASSSDSQETQYF TGTGCCAGCAGCTCCGACTCTCAAGAGACCCAGTACTTC
TRBJ2-7 TRBV19 TRBD1 CASSIGTGEPYEQYF TGTGCCAGTAGCATAGGGACAGGGGAGCCCTACGAGCAGTACTTC
TRBJ2-3 TRBV14 - CASSPQGLVADTQYF TGTGCCAGCAGCCCCCAGGGCCTTGTGGCGGATACGCAGTATTTT
TRBJ2-7 TRBV11-2 TRBD2 CASTLSGSISDEQYF TGTGCCAGCACCCTTAGCGGGAGTATCTCCGACGAGCAGTACTTC
TRBJ1-1 TRBV7-9 - CASSLNGNTEAFF TGTGCCAGCAGCTTAAACGGGAACACTGAAGCTTTCTTT
TRBJ1-2 TRBV4-1 - CASSPGGGLSYGYTF TGCGCCAGCAGCCCAGGCGGGGGGCTGTCCTATGGCTACACCTTC
TRBJ2-1 TRBV28 TRBD2 CASSPNIGAGGGYNEQFF TGTGCCAGCAGTCCCAACATAGGAGCGGGAGGGGGGTACAATGAGCAGTTCTTC